This T cell receptor beta chain originates from a study of blood T cell repertoires in COVID-19. Study-level information: T cells, B-cell-depleted T cells, or PBMCs supplied cDNA or gDNA.

Profiled with immunoSEQ multiplex PCR; TCRdb holds only in-frame clones, not every one. The data show some 200,000 clones, with about nine tenths seen just once and roughly 7.1% held by the top ten. The CDR3 runs to 15 residues. Germline CDR1 reads SEHNR; CDR2 reads FQNEAQ (reference sequence). With 1 base removed from V and 4 bases from J, the gap between germline ends came to 10 bases. The TCR was taken from a man aged 25 to 40 in a cohort exposed to, infected with or recovered from COVID-19 (not recorded which). The specimen was PBMCs or T cells enriched from blood (not recorded which). This chain joins TRBV7-9 and TRBJ1-4; D unresolved. This CDR3 is CASSLEAGLNEKLFF. The DNA of the CDR3 is TGTGCCAGCAGCTTAGAAGCGGGTCTTAATGAAAAACTGTTTTTT. Full variable domain (rest looked up from reference TRBV7-9 and TRBJ1-4): DTGVSQNPRHKITKRGQNVTFRCDPISEHNRLYWYRQTLGQGPEFLTYFQNEAQLEKSRLLSDRFSAERPKGSFSTLEIQRTEQGDSAMYLCASSLEAGLNEKLFFGSGTQLSVL.